This paragraph covers one T cell receptor beta chain sequence. Its antigen is unidentified. The data are from a study of vaccination effects on CD4 cells after COVID-19. Background on the study: Median timing of post-vaccine samples was 72 days after the second dose.

Looked up from germline, CDR1 is MNHEY and CDR2 is SVGAGI. This CDR3 comprises 14 residues. Deletions cut 8 bases from V and 1 base from J, with 14 bases between. The protocol was immunoSEQ multiplex PCR, while the TCRdb copy is restricted to in-frame clones and leaves out a portion. The sample lists about 39,000 clones, about two thirds occurring once. Culture lasted roughly eleven days before CD4+ T cell isolation. Two-dose BNT162b2 or mRNA-1273 vaccination was given to participants. The sequences come from CD4+ T cells from PBMCs cultured without peptide, collected after COVID-19 vaccination. The chain has TRBV6-5 and TRBJ2-5; D remains unclear. The origin of this receptor is a human donor who received a COVID-19 vaccine. The CDR3 reads CASFDRRFQETQYF. CDR3 DNA: TGTGCCAGCTTCGATCGAAGATTCCAAGAGACCCAGTACTTC.